These 18 T cell receptor beta chains came from one sample sequenced in a study of control samples from healthy donors and cancer patients (dated by TCRdb to the early 2020s). Library construction relied on the immunoSEQ multiplex PCR assay. Not all clones reach the TCRdb copy of this immuneACCESS table, which keeps in-frame sequences only. Checked studies attribute under half of the gap to unresolved V genes and leave the rest unexplained. The table for this sample lists about 190,000 clones; 91% of them were counted only once. 1.5% to 2% of the sample goes to the ten largest clones. The sequenced material came from blood. The receptor source for this set is a man aged 25 to 40 in good health.

CDR3 DNA: TGCGCCAGCAGCTTGGCTCAGGACACTGAAGCTTTCTTT. This sequence encodes CASSLAQDTEAFF. The chain uses TRBV5-1 and TRBJ1-1; no firm D call. Germline loops: CDR1 SGHRS, CDR2 YFSETQ. The V gene lost 0 bases and the J gene lost 3 bases, with 6 bases spanning the gap. This CDR3 spans 13 amino acids.

The chain joins TRBV12-3 or TRBV12-4 to TRBJ2-7, with D unresolved. The CDR3 spans 12 residues. V dropped 6 bases and J dropped 1 base, with 7 bases sitting between them. For the CDR3, the DNA is TGTGCCAGCAGCGTTGGGTCCTACGAGCAGTACTTC. This sequence encodes CASSVGSYEQYF.

The CDR3 protein is CSVESQSSTGELFF. For the CDR3, the DNA is TGCAGCGTTGAGTCACAGTCTAGCACCGGGGAGCTGTTTTTT. The chain recombines TRBV29-1 with TRBJ2-2, with D uncertain. In germline, CDR1 is SQVTM, CDR2 ANQGSEA. This CDR3 region has 14 residues. V was pared by 3 bases and J by 4 bases, with 12 bases between.

This chain connects TRBV5-1 to TRBJ2-1, with 11 nucleotides matching TRBD2. In germline, CDR1 is SGHRS, CDR2 YFSETQ. The V and J ends lost 1 base and 4 bases, in that order; junction bases with no gene match: 4. CDR3 length equals 16 residues. The CDR3 is CASSLKTSGGYNEQFF. CDR3 nucleotide sequence: TGCGCCAGCAGCTTGAAAACTAGCGGGGGATACAATGAGCAGTTCTTC.

The CDR3 nucleotides are TGTGCCTGGAGTGTAAGGGGCAGGGAACGCACTGAAGCTTTCTTT. Translating gives CAWSVRGRERTEAFF. The chain has TRBV30 and TRBJ1-1, with D possibly being TRBD1 (5 bases). The CDR3 is 15 amino acids. CDR1 and CDR2 (germline): GTSNPN, SVGIG (reference sequence). Trimming took off 0 bases at V and 4 bases at J, with 15 bases between the two ends.

CDR3 nucleotides: TGTGCCACCAGTGATTTTACAGGGGGGTCCTACAATGAGCAGTTCTTC. As protein: CATSDFTGGSYNEQFF. The rearrangement uses TRBV24-1 and TRBJ2-1; 8 positions agree with TRBD1. The trim removed 1 base at V and 1 base at J, leaving 2 bases unmatched. CDR3 length: 16 amino acids. The germline gives CDR1 KGHDR, CDR2 SFDVKD.

The J gene is TRBJ2-1, the V gene TRBV27; 8 bases are a match to TRBD1. V gave up 5 bases and J gave up 4 bases; unmatched junction bases: 7. The germline V gene encodes CDR1 MNHEY and CDR2 SMNVEV (reference sequence). The CDR3 has 15 amino acids. The CDR3 protein is CASSPDRGGYNEQFF. CDR3 in DNA: TGTGCCAGCAGTCCCGACAGGGGTGGGTACAATGAGCAGTTCTTC.

The genes are TRBV2 and TRBJ1-6; 7 nucleotides agree with TRBD1. The germline V gene encodes CDR1 SNHLY and CDR2 FYNNEI. With 7 bases clipped from V and 8 bases from J, the junction kept 5 bases outside the gene matches. The CDR3 covers 13 residues. The CDR3: CASTGQEDSPLHF. The CDR3 DNA reads TGTGCCAGCACCGGACAGGAGGATTCACCCCTCCACTTT.

This chain links TRBV19 with TRBJ2-2; 8 nucleotides match TRBD1. V gave up 3 bases and J gave up 6 bases; unmatched junction bases: 6. The CDR3 contains 15 residues. Germline assignment: CDR1 LNHDA and CDR2 SQIVND (reference sequence). The CDR3 is CASSMPGGRSGELFF. The CDR3 nucleotides are TGTGCCAGTAGTATGCCAGGGGGCCGTTCCGGGGAGCTGTTTTTT.

This clone appeared once. The chain couples TRBV9 to TRBJ2-3, with 9 bases aligning to TRBD2. Per germline, CDR1 SGDLS and CDR2 YYNGEE. This CDR3 region has 15 residues. Unmatched junction bases numbered 6, after V lost 4 bases and J lost 3 bases. The CDR3 DNA follows: TGTGCCAGCAGCAAACGCGGGGGGGCAACAGATACGCAGTATTTT. It codes for CASSKRGGATDTQYF.

The chain links TRBV6-5 to TRBJ2-7, with D hard to call. The V and J ends lost 0 bases and 3 bases respectively, with 12 bases between them. Germline CDR1 and CDR2: MNHEY and SVGAGI. CDR3 size: 15 residues. CDR3 sequence reads: CASSYSSSGSYEQYF. CDR3 bases: TGTGCCAGCAGTTACTCGAGTAGTGGCAGCTACGAGCAGTACTTC.

This clone was observed a single time. This CDR3 is CAWGQGTEAFF. The CDR3 DNA reads as TGTGCCTGGGGACAGGGCACTGAAGCTTTCTTT. This chain links TRBV30 with TRBJ1-1; TRBD1 aligns across 8 bases. Germline loops: CDR1 GTSNPN, CDR2 SVGIG (reference sequence). Germline trimming cut 5 bases from V and 4 bases from J; bases unmatched to any gene: 0. CDR3 size: 11 residues.

The rearrangement links TRBV30 to TRBJ1-3, with D unclear. V was clipped by 3 bases and J by 2 bases, with 8 bases between them. There are 13 residues in the CDR3. Germline V lookup: CDR1 GTSNPN, CDR2 SVGIG (reference sequence). The CDR3 DNA reads TGTGCCTGGAGATCCGGGCCTGGAAACACCATATATTTT. Protein sequence: CAWRSGPGNTIYF.

The chain joins TRBV24-1 to TRBJ2-7; possibly TRBD1 or TRBD2 for D (5 bases each). The CDR3 extends over 14 amino acids. Trimming pared 6 bases from V and 3 bases from J, leaving 14 bases between. CDR1 is KGHDR and CDR2 is SFDVKD in the germline V gene. The CDR3: CATSPAGSLYEQYF. The CDR3 DNA reads TGTGCCACCAGTCCCGCAGGGAGCCTCTACGAGCAGTACTTC.

The CDR3 loop is CASSIGPPSSYNEQFF. The CDR3 region has the DNA TGTGCCAGCAGCATCGGACCGCCTAGCTCCTACAATGAGCAGTTCTTC. This sequence joins TRBV3-1 (or the pseudogene TRBV3-2) and TRBJ2-1; D not resolved. V shed 5 bases and J shed 0 bases, with 14 bases lying between them. There are 16 residues in the CDR3. The germline V gene encodes CDR1 LGHDT and CDR2 YNNKEL (reference sequence).

The genes are TRBV3-1 (or the pseudogene TRBV3-2) and TRBJ2-1; TRBD1 agrees at 8 bases. Losses at the gene ends were 1 base for V and 8 bases for J; bases not matched to a gene: 7. Germline CDR1 is LGHDT and CDR2 is YNNKEL (reference sequence). The CDR3 sequence is 15 residues long. In nucleotides, the CDR3 is TGTGCCAGCAGCCAAGGGACAGGGATTATGGATGAGCAGTTCTTC. It translates to CASSQGTGIMDEQFF.

The genes are TRBV27 and TRBJ1-2; no firm D call. The CDR3 is 13 amino acids. Germline assignment: CDR1 MNHEY and CDR2 SMNVEV (reference sequence). Trimming took 7 bases from V and 8 from J, leaving 17 bases between them. The CDR3 spells CASTPGVAGGYTF. The CDR3 DNA reads as TGTGCCAGCACCCCGGGAGTAGCCGGGGGCTACACCTTC.

The chain employs TRBV6-5 and TRBJ1-4, with TRBD1 identical over 8 bases. This CDR3 has 13 amino acids. With 10 bases clipped from V and 8 bases from J, the junction kept 9 bases outside the gene matches. In germline, CDR1 is MNHEY, CDR2 SVGAGI. The CDR3 reads CATSTGAWEKLFF. The CDR3 bases are TGTGCCACTTCGACAGGGGCCTGGGAAAAACTGTTTTTT.